The present TCR beta chain was sequenced within a study of T cell responses to AZD1222 COVID-19 vaccine. The CDR3 is made up of 15 amino acids. In germline, CDR1 is SGHKS, CDR2 YYEKEE (reference sequence). Trimming removed 3 bases at V and 2 bases at J, with 13 bases between. The protocol was immunoSEQ multiplex PCR, while the TCRdb copy is restricted to in-frame clones and leaves out a portion. Of roughly 180,000 clones detected, 88% appear once; the ten largest clones hold about 0.53%. The V and J genes are TRBV5-5 and TRBJ2-3; D may be TRBD1 (6 bases). The sequence derives from an adult in good health. This specimen was peripheral blood, taken on day 0 of AZD1222 vaccination. The CDR3 nucleotides are TGTGCCAGCAGCTCTGGACAGCTCAACACAGATACGCAGTATTTT. Amino acids: CASSSGQLNTDTQYF. The full variable domain, its missing parts supplied by reference TRBV5-5 and TRBJ2-3, is DAGVTQSPTHLIKTRGQQVTLRCSPISGHKSVSWYQQVLGQGPQFIFQYYEKEERGRGNFPDRFSARQFPNYSSELNVNALLLGDSALYLCASSSGQLNTDTQYFGPGTRLTVL.